This T cell receptor (beta chain) was sequenced for a study of technical replicates of blood from several donors. The method was immunoSEQ multiplex PCR; TCRdb's version includes in-frame clones alone and lacks a portion of them. The table has tens of thousands of clones, approximately 86% seen once. CDR1 is MNHEY and CDR2 is SMNVEV in the germline V gene (reference sequence). With V trimmed by 4 bases and J by 2 bases, 7 bases remained unmatched. There are 16 residues in the CDR3. Sequenced input: PBMCs. The TCR sequence derives from a human donor in good health. Some clones in this sample may be carry-over from other donors' samples. The chain is built from TRBV27 and TRBJ2-1; 8 bases map to TRBD2. As DNA, the CDR3 is TGTGCCAGCAGTTCCCCAAGAGCGGGGGCCTACAATGAGCAGTTCTTC. Translating it yields CASSSPRAGAYNEQFF.